This T cell receptor beta chain came from a study of T-cell memory formation after mild COVID-19. Looking at the study overall: Largely, the TCR clusters proved donor specific.

TCRdb ran MiXCR on the 5' RACE reads and lists one entry per CDR3 protein. Here the sample spans a few hundred thousand distinct CDR3 sequences, around 27% being singletons. Study outcomes and limitations: Contracting CD4+ clones were located mainly in CM and EM, and CD8+ clones in EMRA.

The CDR3 is made up of 18 amino acids. The V and J ends lost 2 bases and 2 bases, in that order; junction bases with no gene match: 7. Germline values: CDR1 KGHDR, CDR2 SFDVKD. The sample holds a few counts of this clonotype. The target antigen is unknown. Sequences were obtained from PBMCs or a T cell subset sorted from them (not recorded which). The gene calls are TRBV24-1 and TRBJ2-3; 12 bases line up with TRBD2. This receptor was identified in an adult woman who had mild COVID-19 (a few samples of this study predate the infection). Cell type and time point are not known. CDR3 sequence reads: CATSDSDGLAGFTDTQYF. The CDR3 DNA reads TGTGCCACCAGTGATTCCGATGGACTAGCGGGGTTCACAGATACGCAGTATTTT.